The 31 T cell receptor beta chains below were found in one sample sequenced in a study of blood T cell repertoires in COVID-19. The table came from immunoSEQ multiplex PCR; TCRdb's copy has only in-frame clones and leaves some out. In the table there are roughly 140,000 clones, 88% of which are singletons. The sequenced sample consisted of peripheral blood. The receptors come from a human donor in a cohort sampled during active COVID-19.

The chain joins TRBV19 to TRBJ2-7, with 13 bases that match TRBD2. This CDR3 is built from 15 residues. V gave up 3 bases and J gave up 4 bases; unmatched junction bases: 3. CDR1 is LNHDA and CDR2 is SQIVND in the germline V gene (reference sequence). The CDR3 DNA follows: TGTGCCAGTAGTATGCGGACTAGCGGGGGATACGAGCAGTACTTC. Amino acids: CASSMRTSGGYEQYF.

The CDR3 is CASSRRPYYNEQFF. CDR3 DNA sequence: TGTGCCAGCAGCCGCAGGCCGTACTACAATGAGCAGTTCTTC. The V gene is TRBV7-8, the J gene TRBJ2-1; D call uncertain. V dropped 5 bases and J dropped 3 bases, with 11 bases sitting between them. This CDR3 comprises 14 residues. Germline V gives CDR1 SGHVS, CDR2 FQNEAQ.

This chain connects TRBV27 to TRBJ1-5, with TRBD1 matching over 8 bases. The CDR3 runs to 15 residues. From germline, CDR1 is MNHEY and CDR2 SMNVEV (reference sequence). Trimming cost V 4 bases and J 5 bases; bases outside gene matches: 7. As DNA, the CDR3 is TGTGCCAGCAGTTCCTCAGGGGGCTTGGATCAGCCCCAGCATTTT. Residues: CASSSSGGLDQPQHF.

The table lists this clone with a count of one. The chain links TRBV7-9 to TRBJ1-5, with D tentatively TRBD1 (6 bases). From germline, CDR1 is SEHNR and CDR2 FQNEAQ (reference sequence). Deletions cut 7 bases from V and 3 bases from J, with 22 bases between. This CDR3 has 17 amino acids. This chain's CDR3 is CASTPQAGYRDNQPQHF. The CDR3 DNA follows: TGTGCCAGCACTCCCCAGGCAGGTTACAGGGACAATCAGCCCCAGCATTTT.

A single count supports this clone. The V gene is TRBV18, the J gene TRBJ2-6; D might be TRBD1 (6 bases). The length of the CDR3 is 16 residues. Trimming took off 3 bases at V and 0 bases at J, with 9 bases between the two ends. From germline, CDR1 is KGHSH and CDR2 LQKENI. The DNA for the CDR3 is TGTGCCAGCTCACCGGCAGGGGCCTCTGGGGCCAACGTCCTGACTTTC. Translation: CASSPAGASGANVLTF.

The V gene is TRBV6-5, the J gene TRBJ2-3; D not resolved. V was cut by 0 bases and J by 3 bases, with 10 bases left in between. Germline CDR1 MNHEY, CDR2 SVGAGI. The CDR3 is made up of 15 amino acids. CDR3 sequence (DNA): TGTGCCAGCAGTTACTCGATAACGCAGACAGATACGCAGTATTTT. It specifies CASSYSITQTDTQYF.

The rearrangement joins TRBV30 to TRBJ1-2, with 8 nucleotides matching TRBD1. This CDR3 region has 13 residues. In germline, CDR1 is GTSNPN, CDR2 SVGIG (reference sequence). Trimming at V came to 0 bases and at J to 9 bases, leaving 6 bases not matched to a gene. As DNA, the CDR3 is TGTGCCTGGAGTGTCGACAGGGGCGCCAGCTACACCTTC. Its protein is CAWSVDRGASYTF.

This chain uses TRBV3-1 (or the pseudogene TRBV3-2) with TRBJ2-1, with 10 bases that match TRBD2. Germline V gene sequence: CDR1 LGHDT, CDR2 YNNKEL (reference sequence). The CDR3 covers 17 residues. V dropped 2 bases and J dropped 6; count of bases not matched to a gene: 10. The CDR3: CASSQSPGTSVINEQFF. Written as DNA, the CDR3 is TGTGCCAGCAGCCAATCCCCCGGGACTAGCGTAATCAATGAGCAGTTCTTC.

The chain uses TRBV6-5 and TRBJ2-7; tentative D call: TRBD2 (6 bases). The length of the CDR3 is 14 residues. CDR1 is MNHEY, CDR2 SVGAGI, per germline. Trimming stripped 5 bases from V and 4 bases from J, with 15 bases between. Written as DNA, the CDR3 is TGTGCCAGCAGTAGGCAGGGTGGGGGGTACGAGCAGTACTTC. It encodes CASSRQGGGYEQYF.

V and J are TRBV6-5 and TRBJ1-1; 9 bases are a match to TRBD1. Germline trimming cut 5 bases from V and 5 bases from J; bases unmatched to any gene: 9. Germline V CDR1 and CDR2: MNHEY, SVGAGI. The CDR3 totals 15 residues. CDR3 coding DNA: TGTGCCAGCAGTCCCGGGACAGGGATGGTGACTGAAGCTTTCTTT. The encoded protein is CASSPGTGMVTEAFF.

This chain links TRBV7-8 with TRBJ2-7; 9 bases agree with TRBD1. J gave up 7 bases and V 5 bases, and 6 bases lay outside the gene matches. This CDR3 contains 13 residues. Germline values: CDR1 SGHVS, CDR2 FQNEAQ. DNA for the CDR3: TGTGCCAGCAGCCAAGGACAGGGGAGGGAGCAGTACTTC. Its protein is CASSQGQGREQYF.

This clone is a singleton in its sample. J is TRBJ1-1 and V is TRBV7-3; 9 bases align to TRBD1. With V trimmed by 5 bases and J by 0 bases, 7 bases remained unmatched. CDR1 is SGHTA, CDR2 FQGTGA, per germline. The CDR3 length is 16 residues. DNA of the CDR3: TGTGCCAGCAGCCAGACAGGGGGATTTATGAACACTGAAGCTTTCTTT. Its translation is CASSQTGGFMNTEAFF. The whole variable domain, remainder taken from reference TRBV7-3 and TRBJ1-1, is GAGVSQTPSNKVTEKGKYVELRCDPISGHTALYWYRQSLGQGPEFLIYFQGTGAADDSGLPNDRFFAVRPEGSVSTLKIQRTERGDSAVYLCASSQTGGFMNTEAFFGQGTRLTVV.

This clone was observed once. The chain uses TRBV29-1 and TRBJ2-1, with D maybe TRBD1 (6 bases). The V gene's germline CDR1 is SQVTM and CDR2 ANQGSEA. Trimming removed 2 bases at V and 0 bases at J, with 11 bases between. The CDR3 contains 15 residues. The CDR3 sequence: CSVENRDTSYNEQFF. CDR3 nucleotide sequence: TGCAGCGTTGAAAACCGGGACACCTCCTACAATGAGCAGTTCTTC.

The chain couples TRBV19 to TRBJ1-4; 9 bases map to TRBD1. The CDR3 has 16 amino acids. CDR1 and CDR2 from the germline V gene are LNHDA and SQIVND (reference sequence). Germline trimming cut 6 bases from V and 0 bases from J; bases unmatched to any gene: 5. CDR3 protein: CASSRTGGTTNEKLFF. Here the CDR3 DNA reads TGTGCCAGTAGCCGAACAGGGGGCACAACTAATGAAAAACTGTTTTTT.

V and J are TRBV5-1 and TRBJ1-6; 8 nucleotides line up with TRBD1. V dropped 3 bases and J dropped 3; count of bases not matched to a gene: 2. The CDR3 sequence is 15 residues long. From germline, CDR1 is SGHRS and CDR2 YFSETQ. CDR3 nucleotide sequence: TGCGCCAGCAGCTCCGGGACAGGCTATAATTCACCCCTCCACTTT. Protein product: CASSSGTGYNSPLHF.

In its sample, this clone was seen many times. The J gene is TRBJ2-7, the V gene TRBV4-1; 9 bases are shared with TRBD1. V dropped 0 bases and J dropped 0; count of bases not matched to a gene: 3. CDR1 is MGHRA and CDR2 is YSYEKL in the germline V gene. This CDR3 region has 16 residues. CDR3 in DNA: TGCGCCAGCAGCCAAGATGGGACAGGGACCTCCTACGAGCAGTACTTC. It specifies CASSQDGTGTSYEQYF.

The V gene is TRBV1, the J gene TRBJ2-4; TRBD1, the table's D call, lacks a check against the DNA. TRBV1 is recorded as a pseudogene. The CDR3 runs to 8 residues. As DNA, the CDR3 is TGCACCAGGGCAATTCAGTACTTC. Translated, it gives CTRAIQYF.

The chain is built from TRBV20-1 and TRBJ1-2, with D possibly matching TRBD1 (6 bases). This CDR3 spans 11 amino acids. Germline-derived CDR1 and CDR2 are DFQATT and SNEGSKA (reference sequence). Trimming pared 3 bases from V and 8 bases from J, leaving 10 bases between. The CDR3 spells CSASRGRGYTF. The CDR3, as DNA: TGCAGTGCTAGCAGGGGTCGGGGCTACACCTTC.

The chain is built from TRBV7-9 and TRBJ2-2; D is undetermined. This CDR3 contains 13 residues. Per the germline V gene, CDR1 is SEHNR and CDR2 is FQNEAQ (reference sequence). V lost 5 bases and J lost 1, with 5 bases in between. The chain's CDR3 is CASSPVNTGELFF. The CDR3 DNA reads TGTGCCAGCAGCCCAGTGAACACCGGGGAGCTGTTTTTT.

V gene TRBV9 combines with J gene TRBJ2-5; D may be TRBD1 (6 bases). Germline V gene lookup returns CDR1 SGDLS and CDR2 YYNGEE. The V end lost 0 bases, the J end lost 5 bases, and 14 bases lay between the germline ends. The CDR3 is made up of 15 amino acids. The CDR3 region has the DNA TGTGCCAGCAGCGTAGCCCCCAGGGGTGAGGAGACCCAGTACTTC. This gives the protein CASSVAPRGEETQYF.

The CDR3 coding sequence is TGTGCCAGCACACTAGGGATTGCTGGAAACACCATATATTTT. Translated: CASTLGIAGNTIYF. This chain uses TRBV5-6 with TRBJ1-3, with D hard to call. This CDR3 comprises 14 residues. Germline assignment: CDR1 SGHDT and CDR2 YYEEEE. V lost 6 bases, J lost 2 bases, and 12 bases lay in between. Full variable domain (rest looked up from reference TRBV5-6 and TRBJ1-3): DAGVTQSPTHLIKTRGQQVTLRCSPKSGHDTVSWYQQALGQGPQFIFQYYEEEERQRGNFPDRFSGHQFPNYSSELNVNALLLGDSALYLCASTLGIAGNTIYFGEGSWLTVV.

J is TRBJ2-7 and V is TRBV6-5, with a weak D call TRBD1 (5 bases). V lost 6 bases to trimming and J lost 4 bases, with 10 bases between them. The CDR3 contains 12 residues. CDR1 is MNHEY, CDR2 SVGAGI, per germline. The CDR3 DNA is TGTGCCAGCAGGCCGACAGCTTACGAGCAGTACTTC. Encoded protein: CASRPTAYEQYF.

The rearrangement uses TRBV4-1 and TRBJ2-7; 9 bases match TRBD2. The germline CDR1 and CDR2 sequences are MGHRA and YSYEKL. With V trimmed by 1 base and J by 3 bases, 10 bases remained unmatched. There are 17 residues in the CDR3. The CDR3 here is CASSQGILAGLNYEQYF. The CDR3 nucleotides are TGCGCCAGCAGCCAAGGCATTCTAGCGGGGCTAAACTACGAGCAGTACTTC.

The chain carries TRBV15 and TRBJ2-5; D is unresolved. There are 14 residues in the CDR3. Trimming left V 1 base short and J 2 bases short, with 8 bases between. CDR1 and CDR2 (germline): LNHNV, YYDKDF (reference sequence). CDR3 residues: CATSRGHRQETQYF. DNA of the CDR3: TGTGCCACCAGCAGAGGGCACAGACAAGAGACCCAGTACTTC.

In this sample, this clone turned up a few times. The chain is built from TRBV7-9 and TRBJ1-1, with D maybe TRBD1 (5 bases). V gave up 0 bases and J gave up 8 bases, with 10 bases separating them. Germline V gene sequence: CDR1 SEHNR, CDR2 FQNEAQ (reference sequence). CDR3 length equals 13 residues. CDR3 DNA: TGTGCCAGCAGCTTAGCGCTGTGGGGCGAAGCTTTCTTT. Its translation is CASSLALWGEAFF.

The J gene is TRBJ2-1, the V gene TRBV5-1; 12 nucleotides align to TRBD2. This CDR3 has 17 amino acids. The V gene's germline CDR1 is SGHRS and CDR2 YFSETQ. Germline trimming cut 4 bases from V and 10 bases from J; bases unmatched to any gene: 15. CDR3 bases: TGCGCCAGCAGCCCTGGTGCCTCTAGCGGGGGGGCCAAAGAGCAGTTCTTC. This sequence encodes CASSPGASSGGAKEQFF.

The V and J genes are TRBV5-4 and TRBJ1-1, with 8 bases identical to TRBD1. Trimming took 0 bases from V and 3 from J; bases not matched to a gene: 7. This CDR3 has 16 residues. CDR1 SGHNT and CDR2 YYREEE come from the germline V gene (reference sequence). Here the CDR3 DNA reads TGTGCCAGCAGCTTGGAGACAGGGGCCGTGTACACTGAAGCTTTCTTT. Translated: CASSLETGAVYTEAFF.

V and J are TRBV30 and TRBJ2-2, with TRBD1 identical over 10 bases. The V segment lost 7 bases and the J segment 7 bases; nucleotides outside the gene matches: 6. Germline V CDR1 and CDR2: GTSNPN, SVGIG (reference sequence). CDR3 size: 13 residues. In DNA, the CDR3 is TGTGCCTCCGACAGGGGGCAACACGGGGAGCTGTTTTTT. Its protein product is CASDRGQHGELFF.

The chain employs TRBV9 and TRBJ1-1; 8 nucleotides agree with TRBD1. The CDR3 covers 16 residues. Looked up from germline, CDR1 is SGDLS and CDR2 is YYNGEE. The V segment lost 3 bases and the J segment 1 base; nucleotides outside the gene matches: 8. The CDR3 DNA follows: TGTGCCAGCAGCGCGCGGACAGGGAGCAAGAACACTGAAGCTTTCTTT. It codes for CASSARTGSKNTEAFF.

The chain recombines TRBV29-1 with TRBJ2-3; 11 bases align to TRBD2. CDR1 SQVTM and CDR2 ANQGSEA come from the germline V gene. V shed 4 bases and J 7 bases; nucleotides not matched to a gene: 4. The CDR3 runs to 13 residues. The CDR3 spells CSVGASGGNTQYF. DNA for the CDR3: TGCAGCGTTGGGGCTAGCGGGGGGAATACGCAGTATTTT.

This clone has only a few counts. The gene calls are TRBV7-9 and TRBJ1-2; possibly TRBD1 for D (5 bases). Trimming removed 5 bases at V and 6 bases at J, with 19 bases between. This CDR3 spans 15 amino acids. Germline lookup yields CDR1 SEHNR and CDR2 FQNEAQ (reference sequence). CDR3 in DNA: TGTGCCAGCAGCCCCATCCGGCAGGGTTCCCATGGCTACACCTTC. Amino acids: CASSPIRQGSHGYTF.